This T cell receptor beta chain was recorded in a study of blood T cell repertoires in COVID-19 (dated by TCRdb to the early 2020s). In terms of the full investigation: Samples from collaborators originated in the United States, Italy and Spain and spanned both the acute and convalescent phases of COVID-19. Sample metadata almost always included a de-identified subject ID, COVID-19 status, age in years and sex. Deeply sampled blood TCRbeta repertoires from subjects exposed to, actively infected with, or recovered from COVID-19 were included in the dataset. The prospective study material was composed of cDNA or gDNA derived from T cells, B-cell-depleted T cells, or PBMCs. Samples were obtained from the ongoing ImmuneRACE study (first 160 participants) and from over a thousand subjects provided by 6 global collaborators. Where available, HLA class I and class II types were obtained from metadata supplied by the sample provider rather than from assay-based typing. The repertoires were released in a freely available public database meant as a resource for research on the immune response to SARS-CoV-2. Paper-wide results and their limitations: How much clinical and demographic metadata was included differed by source and by participant, and the metadata was provided uncurated.

This clone was observed a few times. It has no known antigen specificity. Per-base quality was not reported, and no clone a single base away is much larger than it. Trimming costs V 5 bases and J 0 bases, and their ends lie 11 bases apart. Sequences SGHTA (CDR1) and FQGNSA (CDR2) are obtained from the germline V gene. There are 16 amino acids in the CDR3, from cysteine to phenylalanine inclusive. Here the CDR3 DNA is all that survives: 48 bases in frame from base 1. Participants in the prospective study were enrolled through a virtual design, were aged roughly 18 to 100 years, and lived in roughly 24 United States geographic areas. Cohort assignment in the prospective study relied on participant-reported clinical history from a screening survey and a study questionnaire. ImmuneRACE Cohort 3 recovered participants were defined by two consecutive negative NP/OP PCR tests, healthcare professional clearance, or symptom resolution. Mobile phlebotomists in the prospective study collected whole blood, serum and a nasopharyngeal or oropharyngeal swab from every participant. Participants in the prospective study had the option to provide additional blood draws and questionnaires over a 2-month period. Blood samples from the prospective study were shipped frozen or at room temperature prior to DNA extraction.

TCRbeta CDR3 regions were amplified from genomic DNA using the immunoSEQ Assay, a bias-controlled multiplex PCR. The authors' analysis ran thus. The number of nucleated cells in each sample was estimated by amplification of reference gene primers within the assay. To quantify the absolute abundance of each unique TCRbeta CDR3 rearrangement, sequence reads were collapsed and filtered. For each sample, productive Simpson clonality was calculated by taking the square root of Simpson's diversity index across productive rearrangements. This is the immuneACCESS table as TCRdb keeps it, with only in-frame sequences that have V and J called. A part of the clones is gone; compared with another copy, unresolved V genes explain less than half, and the rest is unexplained. V, J and clone size are those of that table, while D and trimming were read from the DNA. Within this sample are about 270,000 clones, with 75% to 90% of them counted one time only. The ten top clones hold under 3% of the sample.

Sequenced material: PBMCs or T cells enriched from blood (not recorded which). This receptor was identified in a young woman who had recovered from COVID-19. The chain is encoded by TRBV7-2 joined to TRBJ1-6; no D gene can be assigned with confidence. The nucleotide sequence is given as TGTGCCAGCAGCCCCCGTCTTAGCTCCTATAATTCACCCCTCCACTTT. This gives the protein CASSPRLSSYNSPLHF.